This T cell receptor (beta chain) was sequenced during a study of graft-versus-host responses after intestinal transplantation. Across the study: Each of the recipients got a multivisceral, liver-intestinal, or isolated intestinal transplant. All recipients got anti-thymocyte globulin induction, then tacrolimus and steroids for three to four years. Study-wide results and limits: Investigators detected GvH clones in recipient marrow, with some emerging earlier in ileum or blood. Association was observed between peak circulating GvH clone levels and early post-transplant HvG declines.

As for this clone: Its antigen is not known.

V lost 0 bases to trimming and J lost 0 bases; unmatched junction nucleotides: 1. In germline, CDR1 is SGHNT, CDR2 YYREEE (reference sequence). The CDR3 is made up of 17 amino acids. Profiling relied on immunoSEQ multiplex PCR, and the TCRdb table lists in-frame clones only, not all of them. In the table there are 80,000 to 100,000 clones, around 90% of which are singletons. The sample here was unstimulated CD4+ T cells sorted from spleen or lymph node cells, taken before intestinal transplant. This receptor was obtained from a human donor who received an intestinal transplant. The chain recombines TRBV5-4 with TRBJ2-2; TRBD2 matches at 11 bases. The CDR3 reads CASSLEGLAANTGELFF. DNA of the CDR3: TGTGCCAGCAGCTTGGAGGGACTAGCGGCGAACACCGGGGAGCTGTTTTTT.